The table lists the clone carrying this TCR beta chain with a count of one. Its specificity is unknown. This entry is derived from a study of T cell responses to AZD1222 COVID-19 vaccine. Study-wide points: Most donors were white British, females outnumbered males, and clonal diversity was possibly underestimated.

Between the trimmed V and J ends, which lost 1 base and 5 bases, there was a span of 5 bases. The CDR3 totals 12 residues. Germline V gene lookup returns CDR1 SGHAT and CDR2 FQNNGV. Profiling relied on immunoSEQ multiplex PCR, and the TCRdb table lists in-frame clones only, not all of them. The sample shows about 120,000 clones, 75% to 95% of them seen only once. This TCR came from an adult who received the MenACWY meningococcal vaccine as a control. The chain carries TRBV11-2 and TRBJ2-5, with D unresolved. Sequenced material: peripheral blood, taken 28 days after the second dose of the MenACWY control vaccine. CDR3 DNA: TGTGCCAGCAGCTTAGTGCAGGAGACCCAGTACTTC. Its protein product is CASSLVQETQYF. Supplemented by reference TRBV11-2 and TRBJ2-5, the full variable domain reads EAGVAQSPRYKIIEKRQSVAFWCNPISGHATLYWYQQILGQGPKLLIQFQNNGVVDDSQLPKDRFSAERLKGVDSTLKIQPAKLEDSAVYLCASSLVQETQYFGPGTRLLVL.